This T cell receptor beta chain emerged from a study of cytomegalovirus exposure and HLA in healthy donors. Whole-study results and caveats: On later analysis, the bulk of CMV-associated TCR beta chains appeared to be HLA-restricted. CMV serostatus was the only immune exposure information that was available. Being productive about 87% or about 30% of the time was typical of most TCR beta V segments in an earlier analysis.

Details on this clone: Antigen specificity is unknown.

PCR primers comprised 60 Vbeta and 13 Jbeta primers. TCRdb's table, derived via immunoSEQ multiplex PCR, lists solely in-frame clones and lacks some. The sample lists around 240,000 clones, around 76% occurring once. With V trimmed by 2 bases and J by 6 bases, 10 bases remained unmatched. Germline CDR1 and CDR2: MGHRA and YSYEKL. The CDR3 runs 17 residues. The sequence derives from a woman between 40 and 50 years old in good health and CMV-seropositive. This chain uses TRBV4-1 with TRBJ2-1; TRBD2 aligns across 10 bases. Sequenced material: PBMCs. The CDR3 region has the DNA TGCGCCAGCAGCCAACTAGCGGGGGAACGTTTAATCAATGAGCAGTTCTTC. Translating it yields CASSQLAGERLINEQFF.